Listed below are T cell receptor beta chains from one sample, sequenced in a study of T cell responses to AZD1222 COVID-19 vaccine. Using immunoSEQ multiplex PCR, the repertoire was profiled, and TCRdb retains in-frame clones only, with some absent. Of around 150,000 clones in the sample, roughly 93% were seen once. This specimen was peripheral blood, taken 28 days after the second AZD1222 dose. Receptors were obtained from an adult who received the AZD1222 COVID-19 vaccine. CDR3s include the opening cysteine and the closing phenylalanine or tryptophan. A D gene is named only where the DNA matches it firmly. Clone size is shown for a subset of rows, as once, few, many or a class of expanded clone.

v_call	clone_size	d_call	cdr3_length	j_call	cdr3_aa	cdr3_nt
TRBV10-1	NA	TRBD1	16	TRBJ2-3	CASSPRTGGTTDTQYF	TGCGCCAGCTCTCCTCGGACAGGGGGTACCACGGATACGCAGTATTTT
TRBV7-6	NA	NA	15	TRBJ2-3	CASSSWALRTDTQYF	TGTGCCAGCAGCTCCTGGGCCCTACGCACAGATACGCAGTATTTT
TRBV18	NA	NA	14	TRBJ1-2	CASSPTGQGYGYTF	TGTGCCAGCTCACCCACAGGGCAGGGCTATGGCTACACCTTC
TRBV6-6	NA	NA	11	TRBJ1-1	CATDGFTEAFF	TGTGCCACGGATGGGTTCACTGAAGCTTTCTTT
TRBV6-4	NA	NA	15	TRBJ1-5	CASLVNGGSNQPQHF	TGTGCCAGCTTGGTAAACGGTGGCAGCAATCAGCCCCAGCATTTT
TRBV7-2	NA	NA	15	TRBJ1-1	CASSFRGKANTEAFF	TGTGCCAGCAGCTTTAGGGGGAAGGCGAACACTGAAGCTTTCTTT
TRBV19	NA	NA	14	TRBJ1-1	CASSEGHPNTEAFF	TGTGCCAGTAGTGAGGGACACCCAAACACTGAAGCTTTCTTT
TRBV3-1/TRBV3-2	NA	TRBD2	14	TRBJ2-5	CASSLLAGGETQYF	TGTGCCAGCAGCCTACTAGCGGGGGGGGAGACCCAGTACTTC
TRBV9	NA	NA	12	TRBJ1-5	CASSVDDQPQHF	TGTGCCAGCAGCGTAGATGATCAGCCCCAGCATTTT
TRBV6-6	NA	TRBD1	16	TRBJ1-1	CASSYGRQGVATEAFF	TGTGCCAGCAGTTACGGTCGACAGGGCGTCGCCACTGAAGCTTTCTTT
TRBV14	few	NA	12	TRBJ1-6	CASSDGNSPLHF	TGTGCCAGCAGCGACGGGAATTCACCCCTCCACTTT
TRBV7-8	NA	TRBD1	14	TRBJ1-1	CASSFEDRASEAFF	TGTGCCAGCAGCTTCGAGGACAGGGCCTCTGAAGCTTTCTTT
TRBV6-5	NA	NA	13	TRBJ1-1	CASSRRVNTEAFF	TGTGCCAGCAGTCGTCGGGTGAACACTGAAGCTTTCTTT
TRBV5-1	NA	TRBD2	16	TRBJ2-1	CASSFASLAGGDEQFF	TGCGCCAGCAGCTTCGCATCGCTAGCGGGAGGGGATGAGCAGTTCTTC